This is a list of T cell receptor beta chains from one sample in a study of T cells in Graves' hyperthyroidism and ophthalmopathy. TCRdb reprocessed the multiplex PCR reads with MiXCR, giving one entry per CDR3 protein. The sample includes 150,000 or so distinct CDR3 sequences, approximately 9% of them seen just once. Sequenced: blood. These receptors were obtained from a woman aged 18-29 years with Graves' hyperthyroidism that later progressed to Graves' ophthalmopathy. The CDR3 runs from the conserved cysteine through the conserved F or W. A D gene is named only where the DNA matches it firmly. The size of a clone is reported for some rows only, either as once, few or many, or as a class for expanded clones.

TRBD2,15,TRBJ2-1,few,TRBV6-2/TRBV6-3,TGTGCCAGCAGTGCGATAGCGGGAGGGCCTGATGAGCAGTTCTTC,CASSAIAGGPDEQFF
.,13,TRBJ1-6,many,TRBV27,TGTGCCAGCAGTCCAGTGGAGGGCTCACCCCTCCACTTT,CASSPVEGSPLHF
.,12,TRBJ2-7,many,TRBV28,TGTGCCAGCAGTTCGAGATCATACGAGCAGTACTTC,CASSSRSYEQYF
.,16,TRBJ2-1,many,TRBV24-1,TGTGCCACCAGTGAAAAAAAACGGTCGAACTACAATGAGCAGTTCTTC,CATSEKKRSNYNEQFF
TRBD1,16,TRBJ1-6,.,TRBV20-1,TGCAGTGCTAGAGTTGACAGGGGGCTATATAATTCACCCCTCCACTTT,CSARVDRGLYNSPLHF
.,15,TRBJ1-5,many,TRBV7-2,TGTGCCAGCAGCTTAGCGGCAGGGGCTAATCAGCCCCAGCATTTT,CASSLAAGANQPQHF
.,13,TRBJ2-7,.,TRBV7-2,TGTGCCAGCAGCTTTCTAGGGGGTTACGAGCAGTACTTC,CASSFLGGYEQYF
TRBD2,16,TRBJ2-3,few,TRBV9,TGTGCCAGCAGCGTAGCCAACGGGGGGGCCTCAGATACGCAGTATTTT,CASSVANGGASDTQYF
TRBD1,15,TRBJ1-1,many,TRBV2,TGTGCCAGCAGGGACTTGACAGGGGGTAATACTGAAGCTTTCTTT,CASRDLTGGNTEAFF
.,15,TRBJ2-1,many,TRBV11-2,TGTGCCAGCAGCCCCCAGGGGGGAACGTACAATGAGCAGTTCTTC,CASSPQGGTYNEQFF
.,13,TRBJ1-5,many,TRBV30,TGTGCCTTCCAGGGAGGGGGAAATCAGCCCCAGCATTTT,CAFQGGGNQPQHF
TRBD1,15,TRBJ1-6,.,TRBV19,TGTGCCAGTAACACCGGGACAGGAAGAGGATCACCCCTCCACTTT,CASNTGTGRGSPLHF
TRBD1,14,TRBJ2-7,many,TRBV2,TGTGCCACAATTGGGGGACAGGGTGTCAACGAGCAGTACTTC,CATIGGQGVNEQYF
.,13,TRBJ2-3,many,TRBV20-1,TGCAGTGCTAGTGAGTGGGACACAGATACGCAGTATTTT,CSASEWDTDTQYF
.,15,TRBJ1-2,.,TRBV7-9,TGTGCCAGCAGCTCAGAGGGGGGGACCCTTCGGGGCTACACCTTC,CASSSEGGTLRGYTF
.,13,TRBJ1-1,many,TRBV12-3/TRBV12-4,TGTGCCAGCAGGGACAGCTTGAACACTGAAGCTTTCTTT,CASRDSLNTEAFF
.,11,TRBJ2-7,many,TRBV6-1,TGTGCCAGCACGGTCACGTACGAGCAGTACTTC,CASTVTYEQYF
.,15,TRBJ2-5,many,TRBV20-1,TGCAGTGCAACCTTGGGCATTGGGGGCGTGGAGACCCAGTACTTC,CSATLGIGGVETQYF
.,16,TRBJ1-1,many,TRBV18,TGTGCCAGCTCACCACCCGGGGGGGGCGAGGGCACTGAAGCTTTCTTT,CASSPPGGGEGTEAFF
TRBD1,16,TRBJ2-7,many,TRBV9,TGTGCCAGCAGCGTAACCGGGACAGGGCGTATAGGTGAGCAGTACTTC,CASSVTGTGRIGEQYF
TRBD2,15,TRBJ2-3,many,TRBV11-2,TGTGCCAGCAGCTTTTCCGGCGGGGGGGGAGATACGCAGTATTTT,CASSFSGGGGDTQYF
.,15,TRBJ2-2,many,TRBV20-1,TGCAGTGCTTTTGTGCGGGGGGACAGCACCGGGGAGCTGTTTTTT,CSAFVRGDSTGELFF
TRBD1,16,TRBJ2-1,many,TRBV11-3,TGTGCCAGCAGCTCCAGGGGGCTCGGCTCCTACAATGAGCAGTTCTTC,CASSSRGLGSYNEQFF
.,14,TRBJ2-2,.,TRBV19,TGTGCCAGTAGTTTACAGGGTAACACCGGGGAGCTGTTTTTT,CASSLQGNTGELFF
.,13,TRBJ1-2,many,TRBV12-3/TRBV12-4,TGTGCCAGCAGTTTTAAGAGCGGGTATGGCTACACCTTC,CASSFKSGYGYTF
TRBD2,14,TRBJ2-7,many,TRBV6-1,TGTGCCAGCCATAGGGCTAGCGGGAGCTACGAGCAGTACTTC,CASHRASGSYEQYF
TRBD2,17,TRBJ2-3,many,TRBV19,TGTGCCAGTAGTATACTGGGGAGCGGGGGGAGCACAGATACGCAGTATTTT,CASSILGSGGSTDTQYF
TRBD2,17,TRBJ2-5,.,TRBV11-2,TGTGCCAGCAGCTTACGGACGGTAGCGGGAAACGGAGAGACCCAGTACTTC,CASSLRTVAGNGETQYF
.,14,TRBJ2-1,.,TRBV14,TGTGCCAGCAGCCAAGTCCGAGAAAGCGTTGAGCAGTTCTTC,CASSQVRESVEQFF
.,16,TRBJ1-6,many,TRBV19,TGTGCCAGTACCTCCTCAGTAGTATCGGAGAATTCACCCCTCCACTTT,CASTSSVVSENSPLHF
TRBD1,15,TRBJ2-1,many,TRBV10-2,TGCGCCAGCAGTGCCTCGGAGGGACAGGGACATGAGCAGTTCTTC,CASSASEGQGHEQFF
TRBD2,15,TRBJ2-7,many,TRBV6-1,TGTGCCAGCAGTTCCTTAGCGGGAGGGCCCTTCGAGCAGTACTTC,CASSSLAGGPFEQYF
.,20,TRBJ2-1,many,TRBV18,TGTGCCAGCTCACCGGACAGAAGTTGGGGGGATTCTCAAATCGACAATGAGCAGTTCTTC,CASSPDRSWGDSQIDNEQFF
TRBD1,17,TRBJ1-6,few,TRBV13,TGTGCCAGCAGCTTATCTACAGGGGGCTCCTATAATTCACCCCTCCACTTT,CASSLSTGGSYNSPLHF
TRBD2,17,TRBJ2-1,many,TRBV5-1,TGCGCCAGCAGCTTGGACCCGGGGGGGTTGAGGTACAATGAGCAGTTCTTC,CASSLDPGGLRYNEQFF
TRBD2,17,TRBJ2-1,few,TRBV10-1,TGCGCCAGCAGTCCTGGGAGAGCGGGGGCCAACAACAATGAGCAGTTCTTC,CASSPGRAGANNNEQFF
.,13,TRBJ2-4,many,TRBV12-3/TRBV12-4,TGTGCCAGCAGTTTGGCGGGGCAAAACATTCAGTACTTC,CASSLAGQNIQYF
TRBD1,15,TRBJ2-7,many,TRBV11-2,TGTGCCAGCAGACCCCCCGGACAGGGCTCCTACGAGCAGTACTTC,CASRPPGQGSYEQYF
.,18,TRBJ1-4,once,TRBV28,TGTGCCAGCAGCCCGTGGGGGGCGCGGGTCCCGGCTAATGAAAAACTGTTTTTT,CASSPWGARVPANEKLFF
.,13,TRBJ1-2,many,TRBV19,TGTGCCAGTAGTATGACAGGAGACTATGGCTACACCTTC,CASSMTGDYGYTF
.,14,TRBJ2-7,few,TRBV30,TGTGCCTACGACGGTAGGGGGGCTAACTACGAGCAGTACTTC,CAYDGRGANYEQYF
TRBD1,20,TRBJ2-3,.,TRBV13,TGTGCCAGCAGCGTAGGCGGCGACTTAACGACAGGGCTTAGCACAGATACGCAGTATTTT,CASSVGGDLTTGLSTDTQYF
.,12,TRBJ1-2,many,TRBV7-8,TGTGCCAGCAGCTTAGAAGGTTTCGGCTACACCTTC,CASSLEGFGYTF
.,14,TRBJ2-7,many,TRBV12-3/TRBV12-4,TGTGCCAGCAGTTTAGCAGGAACGACCTACGAGCAGTACTTC,CASSLAGTTYEQYF
TRBD1,14,TRBJ2-1,.,TRBV18,TGTGCCACCTCAATTTACAGGGGGCCAAATGAGCAGTTCTTC,CATSIYRGPNEQFF
TRBD1,15,TRBJ1-5,many,TRBV12-3/TRBV12-4,TGTGCCAGCAGTTCCAGGGGGAACCGAGATCAGCCCCAGCATTTT,CASSSRGNRDQPQHF
.,15,TRBJ2-1,many,TRBV7-9,TGTGCCAGCACCTCGACCGGGAGCTCCTACAATGAGCAGTTCTTC,CASTSTGSSYNEQFF
.,15,TRBJ2-2,many,TRBV19,TGTGCCAGTACCGAGTGGGGGGAGGACACCGGGGAGCTGTTTTTT,CASTEWGEDTGELFF
.,15,TRBJ2-7,few,TRBV4-1,TGCGCCAGCAGCCAAGCCTCGACTAGTGCGTACGAGCAGTACTTC,CASSQASTSAYEQYF
TRBD1,15,TRBJ1-2,many,TRBV12-3/TRBV12-4,TGTGCCAGCAGCTCTTCCGGGACAGGGGGAAATAGCTACACCTTC,CASSSSGTGGNSYTF
TRBD2,15,TRBJ2-2,.,TRBV20-1,TGCAGTGCTTCAGGTGTGGGGGGGGACACCGGGGAGCTGTTTTTT,CSASGVGGDTGELFF
TRBD2,15,TRBJ2-1,many,TRBV7-8,TGTGCCAGCAGCCTGGGGCTAGCGGGGGACGGTGAGCAGTTCTTC,CASSLGLAGDGEQFF
TRBD1,15,TRBJ1-3,.,TRBV2,TGTGCCAGCAGTAGGGACAGCTCCTCTGGAAACACCATATATTTT,CASSRDSSSGNTIYF
TRBD2,15,TRBJ2-7,many,TRBV20-1,TGCAGTGCTAGAGGTCTAGCGGGAGTAAGATACGAGCAGTACTTC,CSARGLAGVRYEQYF
TRBD1,17,TRBJ2-7,many,TRBV7-9,TGTGCCAGCAGCAGTTATTATAAGGGGGACAGTCCCTACGAGCAGTACTTC,CASSSYYKGDSPYEQYF